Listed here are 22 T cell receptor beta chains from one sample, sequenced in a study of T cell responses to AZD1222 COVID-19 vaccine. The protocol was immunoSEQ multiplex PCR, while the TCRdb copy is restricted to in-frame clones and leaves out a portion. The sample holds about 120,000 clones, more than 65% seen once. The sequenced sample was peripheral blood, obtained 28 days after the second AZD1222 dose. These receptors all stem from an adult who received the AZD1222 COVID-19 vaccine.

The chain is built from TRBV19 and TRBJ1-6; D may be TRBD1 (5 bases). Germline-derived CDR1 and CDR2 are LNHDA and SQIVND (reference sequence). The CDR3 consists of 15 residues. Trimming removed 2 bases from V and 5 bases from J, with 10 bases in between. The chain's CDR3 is CASSIWDGNNSPLHF. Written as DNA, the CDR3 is TGTGCCAGTAGTATATGGGACGGTAATAATTCACCCCTCCACTTT.

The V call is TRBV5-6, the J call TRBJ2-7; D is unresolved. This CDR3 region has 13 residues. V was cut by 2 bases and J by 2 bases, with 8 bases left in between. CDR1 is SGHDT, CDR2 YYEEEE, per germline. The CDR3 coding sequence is TGTGCCAGCAGCTTAATAAGGACCTACGAGCAGTACTTC. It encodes CASSLIRTYEQYF.

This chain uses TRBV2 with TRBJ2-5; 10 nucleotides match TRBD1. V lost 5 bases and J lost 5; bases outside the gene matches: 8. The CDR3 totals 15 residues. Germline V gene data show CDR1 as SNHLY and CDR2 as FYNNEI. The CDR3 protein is CASSPGQGYTETQYF. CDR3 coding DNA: TGTGCCAGCAGTCCGGGACAGGGGTATACTGAGACCCAGTACTTC.

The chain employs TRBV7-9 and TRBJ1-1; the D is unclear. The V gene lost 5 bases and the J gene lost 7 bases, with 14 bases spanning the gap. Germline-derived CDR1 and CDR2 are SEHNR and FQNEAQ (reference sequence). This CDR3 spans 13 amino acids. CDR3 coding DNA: TGTGCCAGCAGCAATAATGGGCAGATTGAAGCTTTCTTT. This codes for CASSNNGQIEAFF.

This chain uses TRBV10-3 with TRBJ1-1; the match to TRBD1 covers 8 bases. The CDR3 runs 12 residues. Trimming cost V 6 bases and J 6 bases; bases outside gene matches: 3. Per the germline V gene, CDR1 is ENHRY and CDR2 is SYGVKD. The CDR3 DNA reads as TGTGCCATCAGGATGACAGGGGCTGAAGCTTTCTTT. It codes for CAIRMTGAEAFF.

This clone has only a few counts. CDR3 protein: CASGQSTTMNTEAFF. In DNA form, the CDR3 reads TGTGCCAGTGGACAGAGTACTACTATGAACACTGAAGCTTTCTTT. The chain recombines TRBV10-3 with TRBJ1-1, with TRBD1 as a possible D gene (6 bases). This CDR3 spans 15 amino acids. The V end was cut by 10 bases, the J end by 0 bases, with 18 bases between. Looked up from germline, CDR1 is ENHRY and CDR2 is SYGVKD.

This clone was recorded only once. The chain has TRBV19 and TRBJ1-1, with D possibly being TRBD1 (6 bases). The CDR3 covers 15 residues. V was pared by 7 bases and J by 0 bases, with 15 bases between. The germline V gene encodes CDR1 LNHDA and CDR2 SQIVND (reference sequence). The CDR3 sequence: CASKARGGMNTEAFF. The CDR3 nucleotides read TGTGCCAGTAAGGCCAGGGGAGGGATGAACACTGAAGCTTTCTTT.

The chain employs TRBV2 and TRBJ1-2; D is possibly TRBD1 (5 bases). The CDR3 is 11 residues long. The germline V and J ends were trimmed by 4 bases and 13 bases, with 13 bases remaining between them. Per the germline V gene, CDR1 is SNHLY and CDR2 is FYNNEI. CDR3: CASSGSVGLTF. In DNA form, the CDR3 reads TGTGCCAGCAGTGGAAGTGTGGGACTCACCTTC.

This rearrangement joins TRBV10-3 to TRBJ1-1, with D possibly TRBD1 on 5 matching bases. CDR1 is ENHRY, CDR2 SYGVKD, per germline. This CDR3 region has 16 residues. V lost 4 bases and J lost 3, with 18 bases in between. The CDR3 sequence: CAISGGRGVWDTEAFF. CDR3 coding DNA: TGTGCCATCAGTGGGGGTAGGGGCGTATGGGACACTGAAGCTTTCTTT.

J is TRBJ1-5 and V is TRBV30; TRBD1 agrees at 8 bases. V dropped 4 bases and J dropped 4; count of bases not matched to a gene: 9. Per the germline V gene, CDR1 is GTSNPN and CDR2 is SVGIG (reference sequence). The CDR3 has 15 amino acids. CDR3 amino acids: CAWTNGQGLNQPQHF. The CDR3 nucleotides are TGTGCCTGGACAAACGGACAGGGTCTAAATCAGCCCCAGCATTTT.

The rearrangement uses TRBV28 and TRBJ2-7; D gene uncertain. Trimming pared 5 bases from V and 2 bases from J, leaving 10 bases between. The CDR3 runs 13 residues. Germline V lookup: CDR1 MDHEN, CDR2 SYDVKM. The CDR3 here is CASSTTQTYEQYF. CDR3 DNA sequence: TGTGCCAGCAGTACGACACAAACCTACGAGCAGTACTTC.

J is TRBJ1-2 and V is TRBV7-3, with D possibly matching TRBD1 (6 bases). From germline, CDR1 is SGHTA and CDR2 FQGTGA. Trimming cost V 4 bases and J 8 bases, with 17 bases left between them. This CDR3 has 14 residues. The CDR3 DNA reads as TGTGCCAGCAGCTCTGGGCGGGACAATCTGGGCTACACCTTC. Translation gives CASSSGRDNLGYTF.

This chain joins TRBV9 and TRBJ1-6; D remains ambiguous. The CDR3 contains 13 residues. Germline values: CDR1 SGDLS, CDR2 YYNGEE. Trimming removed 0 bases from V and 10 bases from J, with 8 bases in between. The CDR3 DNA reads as TGTGCCAGCAGCGTAGAAAGTATCTCACCCCTCCACTTT. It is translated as CASSVESISPLHF.

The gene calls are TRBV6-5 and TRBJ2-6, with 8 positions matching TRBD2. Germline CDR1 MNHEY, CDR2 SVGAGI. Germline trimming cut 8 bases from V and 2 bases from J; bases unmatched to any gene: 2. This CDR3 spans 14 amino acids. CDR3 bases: TGTGCCAGCTTCGGGGGGGCTGGGGCCAACGTCCTGACTTTC. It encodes CASFGGAGANVLTF.

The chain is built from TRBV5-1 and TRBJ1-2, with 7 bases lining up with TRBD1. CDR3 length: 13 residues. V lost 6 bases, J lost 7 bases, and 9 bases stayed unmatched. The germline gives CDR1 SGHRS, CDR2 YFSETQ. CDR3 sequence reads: CASTRQGEGGYTF. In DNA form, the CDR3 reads TGCGCCAGCACCAGACAGGGAGAAGGTGGCTACACCTTC. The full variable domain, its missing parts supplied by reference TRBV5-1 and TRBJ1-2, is KAGVTQTPRYLIKTRGQQVTLSCSPISGHRSVSWYQQTPGQGLQFLFEYFSETQRNKGNFPGRFSGRQFSNSRSEMNVSTLELGDSALYLCASTRQGEGGYTFGSGTRLTVV.

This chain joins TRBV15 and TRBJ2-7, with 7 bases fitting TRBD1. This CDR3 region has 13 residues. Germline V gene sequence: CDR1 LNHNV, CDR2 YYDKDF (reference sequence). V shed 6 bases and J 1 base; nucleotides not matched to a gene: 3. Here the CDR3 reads CATSPGQSYEQYF. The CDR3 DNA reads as TGTGCCACCAGTCCGGGACAGTCCTACGAGCAGTACTTC.

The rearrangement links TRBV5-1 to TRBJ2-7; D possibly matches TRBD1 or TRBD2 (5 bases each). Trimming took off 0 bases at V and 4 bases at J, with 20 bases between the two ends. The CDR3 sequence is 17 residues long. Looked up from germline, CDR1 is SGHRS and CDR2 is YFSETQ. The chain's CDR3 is CASSLASSPGPGYEQYF. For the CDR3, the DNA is TGCGCCAGCAGCTTGGCCAGTTCTCCGGGGCCTGGGTACGAGCAGTACTTC. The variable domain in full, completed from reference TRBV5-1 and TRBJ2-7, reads KAGVTQTPRYLIKTRGQQVTLSCSPISGHRSVSWYQQTPGQGLQFLFEYFSETQRNKGNFPGRFSGRQFSNSRSEMNVSTLELGDSALYLCASSLASSPGPGYEQYFGPGTRLTVT.

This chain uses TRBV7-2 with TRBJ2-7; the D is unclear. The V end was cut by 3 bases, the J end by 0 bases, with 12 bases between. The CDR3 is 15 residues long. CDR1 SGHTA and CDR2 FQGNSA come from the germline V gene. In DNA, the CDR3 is TGTGCCAGCAGCTTGACGGGTAAGAGCTCCTACGAGCAGTACTTC. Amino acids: CASSLTGKSSYEQYF.

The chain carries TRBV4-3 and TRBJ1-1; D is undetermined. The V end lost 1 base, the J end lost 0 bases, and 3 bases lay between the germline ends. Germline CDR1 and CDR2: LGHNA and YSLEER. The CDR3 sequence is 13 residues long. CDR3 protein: CASSQVVNTEAFF. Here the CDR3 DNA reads TGCGCCAGCAGCCAAGTGGTGAACACTGAAGCTTTCTTT.

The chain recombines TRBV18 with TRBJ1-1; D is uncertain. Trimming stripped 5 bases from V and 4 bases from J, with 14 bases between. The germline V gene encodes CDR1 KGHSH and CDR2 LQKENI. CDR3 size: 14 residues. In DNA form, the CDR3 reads TGTGCCAGCTCATCCGGACTTATCGGCACTGAAGCTTTCTTT. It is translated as CASSSGLIGTEAFF. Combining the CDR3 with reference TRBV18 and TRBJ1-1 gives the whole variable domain NAGVMQNPRHLVRRRGQEARLRCSPMKGHSHVYWYRQLPEEGLKFMVYLQKENIIDESGMPKERFSAEFPKEGPSILRIQQVVRGDSAAYFCASSSGLIGTEAFFGQGTRLTVV.

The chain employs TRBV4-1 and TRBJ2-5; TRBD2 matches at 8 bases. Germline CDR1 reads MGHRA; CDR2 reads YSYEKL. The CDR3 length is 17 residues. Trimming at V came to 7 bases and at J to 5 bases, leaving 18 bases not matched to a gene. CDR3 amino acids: CASTLGLVGSKSETQYF. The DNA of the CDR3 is TGCGCCAGCACGTTGGGACTAGTGGGTTCGAAGTCGGAGACCCAGTACTTC.

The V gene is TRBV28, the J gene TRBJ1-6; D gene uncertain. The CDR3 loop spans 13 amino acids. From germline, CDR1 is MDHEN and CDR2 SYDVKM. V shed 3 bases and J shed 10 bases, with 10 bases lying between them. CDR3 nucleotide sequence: TGTGCCAGCAGTTTGGTACTGGGCTCACCCCTCCACTTT. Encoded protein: CASSLVLGSPLHF. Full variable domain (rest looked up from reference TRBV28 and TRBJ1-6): DVKVTQSSRYLVKRTGEKVFLECVQDMDHENMFWYRQDPGLGLRLIYFSYDVKMKEKGDIPEGYSVSREKKERFSLILESASTNQTSMYLCASSLVLGSPLHFGNGTRLTVT.